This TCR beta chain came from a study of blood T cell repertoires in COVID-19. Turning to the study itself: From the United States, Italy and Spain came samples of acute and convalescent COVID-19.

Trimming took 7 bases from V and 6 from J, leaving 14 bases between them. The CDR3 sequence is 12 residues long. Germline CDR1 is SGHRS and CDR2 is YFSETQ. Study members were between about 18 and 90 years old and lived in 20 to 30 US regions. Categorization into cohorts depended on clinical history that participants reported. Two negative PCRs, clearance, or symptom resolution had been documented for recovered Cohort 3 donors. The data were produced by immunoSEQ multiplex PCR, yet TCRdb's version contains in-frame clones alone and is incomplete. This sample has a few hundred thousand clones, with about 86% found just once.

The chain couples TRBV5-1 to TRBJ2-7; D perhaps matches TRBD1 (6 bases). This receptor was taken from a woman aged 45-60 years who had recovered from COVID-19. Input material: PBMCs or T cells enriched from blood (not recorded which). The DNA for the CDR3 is TGCGCCAGCGGGGGCCCTCGAGCCGAGCAGTACTTC. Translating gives CASGGPRAEQYF.